The 4 T cell receptor beta chains presented below share a single source sample, sequenced in a study of cytomegalovirus exposure and HLA in healthy donors. The PCR ran on 60 Vbeta and 13 Jbeta primers. Only in-frame clones appear in the TCRdb table, and some are missing; sequencing was by immunoSEQ multiplex PCR. The table has some 120,000 clones, more than 80% seen once. The sequenced sample consisted of PBMCs. All receptors come from a man under 40 in good health and CMV-seronegative.

This chain joins TRBV7-9 and TRBJ2-1, with 8 bases that match TRBD2. Losses at the gene ends were 5 bases for V and 3 bases for J; bases not matched to a gene: 3. Germline assignment: CDR1 SEHNR and CDR2 FQNEAQ (reference sequence). CDR3 length: 14 amino acids. This CDR3 is CASSPGTSYNEQFF. CDR3 DNA sequence: TGTGCCAGCAGCCCAGGGACTAGCTACAATGAGCAGTTCTTC. Complete variable domain (other parts from reference TRBV7-9 and TRBJ2-1): DTGVSQNPRHKITKRGQNVTFRCDPISEHNRLYWYRQTLGQGPEFLTYFQNEAQLEKSRLLSDRFSAERPKGSFSTLEIQRTEQGDSAMYLCASSPGTSYNEQFFGPGTRLTVL.

The chain employs TRBV30 and TRBJ2-3; 7 bases align to TRBD2. The CDR3 length is 15 residues. CDR1 and CDR2 (germline): GTSNPN, SVGIG (reference sequence). V gave up 3 bases and J gave up 0 bases; unmatched junction bases: 6. The CDR3 sequence: CAWRRLASSTDTQYF. DNA for the CDR3: TGTGCCTGGAGAAGACTAGCCTCTAGCACAGATACGCAGTATTTT.

This clone came up a few times. The chain links TRBV5-4 to TRBJ1-1, with D uncertain. The CDR3 runs 14 residues. Germline V lookup: CDR1 SGHNT, CDR2 YYREEE (reference sequence). The V end was cut by 2 bases, the J end by 9 bases, with 17 bases between. CDR3 nucleotides: TGTGCCAGCAGCTTATCCTACAGAACCAATAAAGCTTTCTTT. As protein: CASSLSYRTNKAFF.

The V call is TRBV27, the J call TRBJ1-1; 10 positions match TRBD1. The V gene end was trimmed by 4 bases and the J gene end by 4 bases; junction bases not matched to a gene: 3. The CDR3 is 14 amino acids. CDR1 MNHEY and CDR2 SMNVEV come from the germline V gene (reference sequence). CDR3 bases: TGTGCCAGCAGTTCCTGGACAGGGGGCACTGAAGCTTTCTTT. Amino acid sequence: CASSSWTGGTEAFF.